One and the same sample provided the 3 T cell receptor beta chains below, sequenced in a study of CD8 T cells in Susac syndrome. Reverse transcription used about 0.45 to 1 ug RNA and random hexamers. MiXCR, applied by TCRdb to the immunoSEQ multiplex PCR reads, yields one record per CDR3 protein. The repertoire holds around 200,000 distinct CDR3 sequences, just under 95% seen once, with 0.099% in the top ten. The specimen was CD4+ T cells from PBMCs. The receptors derive from a human donor with Susac syndrome.

In DNA, the CDR3 is TGCGCCAGCAAAGGAGGCAAATACAATGAGCAGTTCTTC. It specifies CASKGGKYNEQFF. The gene calls are TRBV5-1 and TRBJ2-1, with a possible D match to TRBD2 (5 bases). The CDR3 consists of 13 residues. Germline CDR1 is SGHRS and CDR2 is YFSETQ. Trimming took 6 bases from V and 4 from J, leaving 11 bases between them.

V usage is TRBV10-3 and J usage is TRBJ2-1; 9 bases map to TRBD2. The trim removed 3 bases at V and 0 bases at J, leaving 3 bases unmatched. CDR1 is ENHRY, CDR2 SYGVKD, per germline. This CDR3 comprises 16 residues. The CDR3 sequence: CAISDSGSDSYNEQFF. CDR3 nucleotide sequence: TGTGCCATCAGTGATAGCGGGAGTGACTCCTACAATGAGCAGTTCTTC.

This clonotype was detected only once. The V gene is TRBV29-1, the J gene TRBJ1-2, with 8 bases fitting TRBD1. Per germline, CDR1 SQVTM and CDR2 ANQGSEA. This CDR3 is built from 15 residues. Trimming removed 4 bases from V and 1 base from J; junction bases left unmatched: 8. The CDR3 DNA sequence: TGCAGCGTTGTAGGGGGACAGGAAAATAACTATGGCTACACCTTC. Its protein is CSVVGGQENNYGYTF.